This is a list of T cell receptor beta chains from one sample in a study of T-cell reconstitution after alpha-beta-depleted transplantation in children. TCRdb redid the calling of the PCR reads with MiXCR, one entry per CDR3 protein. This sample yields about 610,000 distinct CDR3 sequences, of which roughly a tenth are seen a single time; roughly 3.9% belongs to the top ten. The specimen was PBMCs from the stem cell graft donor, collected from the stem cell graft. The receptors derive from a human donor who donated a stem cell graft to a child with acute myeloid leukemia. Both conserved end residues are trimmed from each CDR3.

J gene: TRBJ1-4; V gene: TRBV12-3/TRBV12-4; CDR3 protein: ASSLGDSKGEKLF
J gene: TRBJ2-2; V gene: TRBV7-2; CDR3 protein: ASSLRAGATGELF
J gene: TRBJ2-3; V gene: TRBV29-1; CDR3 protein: SVGWDQVAGTSTDTQY
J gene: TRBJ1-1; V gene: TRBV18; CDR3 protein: ASSPFKKDTEAF
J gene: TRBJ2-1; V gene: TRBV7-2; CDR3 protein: ASSSHGRGTSGSSYNEQF
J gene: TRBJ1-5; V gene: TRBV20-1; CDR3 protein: SVEQGAGGNQPQH
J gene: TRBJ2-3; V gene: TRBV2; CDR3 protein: ASTTSEGTDTQY
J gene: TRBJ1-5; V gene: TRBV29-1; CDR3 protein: SVGGSGQPQH
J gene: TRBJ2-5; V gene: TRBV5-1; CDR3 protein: ASSLGDMGRETQY
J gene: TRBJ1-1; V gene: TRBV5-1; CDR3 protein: ASSPVSGNTEAF
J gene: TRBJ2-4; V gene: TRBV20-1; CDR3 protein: SAVPDRAKNIQY
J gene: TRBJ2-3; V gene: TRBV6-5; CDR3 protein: ASSYTKSGSTDTQY
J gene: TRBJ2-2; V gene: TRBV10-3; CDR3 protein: ATRSGESTGELF
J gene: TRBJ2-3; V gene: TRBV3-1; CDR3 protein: ASSQGSGRSDTQY
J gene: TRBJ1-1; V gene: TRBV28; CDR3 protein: ASTPGGRGTEAF
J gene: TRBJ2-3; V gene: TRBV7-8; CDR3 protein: ASSLNRYTDTQY
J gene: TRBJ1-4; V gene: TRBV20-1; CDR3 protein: SAGAGDSFSWTNEKLF
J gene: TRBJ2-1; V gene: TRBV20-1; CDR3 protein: SASLDWSSYNEQF
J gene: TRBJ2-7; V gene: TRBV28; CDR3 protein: ASRNSGTGLRQY
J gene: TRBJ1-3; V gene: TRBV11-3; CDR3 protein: ASSLGTGSSGNTIY
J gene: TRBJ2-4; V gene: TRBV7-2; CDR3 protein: ASSLVTASPVNIQY
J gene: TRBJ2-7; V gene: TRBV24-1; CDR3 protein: ATSAAGQGSYEQY